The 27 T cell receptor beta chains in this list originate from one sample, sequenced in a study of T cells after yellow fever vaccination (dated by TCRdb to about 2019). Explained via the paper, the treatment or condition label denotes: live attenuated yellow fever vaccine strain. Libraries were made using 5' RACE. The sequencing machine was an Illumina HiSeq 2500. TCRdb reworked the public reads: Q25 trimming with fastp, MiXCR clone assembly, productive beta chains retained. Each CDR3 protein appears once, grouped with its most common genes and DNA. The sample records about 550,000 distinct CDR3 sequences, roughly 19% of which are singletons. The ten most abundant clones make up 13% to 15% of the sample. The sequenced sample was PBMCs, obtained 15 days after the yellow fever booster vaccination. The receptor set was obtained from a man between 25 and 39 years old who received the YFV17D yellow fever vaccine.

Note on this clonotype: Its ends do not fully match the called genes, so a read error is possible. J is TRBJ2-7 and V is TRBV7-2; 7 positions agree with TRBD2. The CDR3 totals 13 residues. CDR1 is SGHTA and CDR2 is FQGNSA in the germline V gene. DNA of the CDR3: TGTGCCAGCAGCTCAAGCGGGGTCTACGTGCAGTACTTC. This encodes CASSSSGVYVQYF.

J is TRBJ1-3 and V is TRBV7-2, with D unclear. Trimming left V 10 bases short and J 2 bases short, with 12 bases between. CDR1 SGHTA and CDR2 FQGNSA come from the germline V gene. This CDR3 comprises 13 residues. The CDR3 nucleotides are TGTGCCACTACGACTGAACCTGGAAACACCATATATTTT. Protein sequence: CATTTEPGNTIYF.

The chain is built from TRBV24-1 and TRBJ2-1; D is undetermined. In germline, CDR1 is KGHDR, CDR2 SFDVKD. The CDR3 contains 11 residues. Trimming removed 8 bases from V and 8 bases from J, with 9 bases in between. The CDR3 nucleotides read TGTGCCACCACCCTGGGCGATGAGCAGTTCTTC. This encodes CATTLGDEQFF.

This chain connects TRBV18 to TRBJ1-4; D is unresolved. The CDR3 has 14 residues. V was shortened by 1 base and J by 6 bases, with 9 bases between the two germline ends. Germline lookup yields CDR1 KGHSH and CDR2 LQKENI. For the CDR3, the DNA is TGTGCCAGCTCACCACGCGGGAGTGATGAAAAACTGTTTTTT. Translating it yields CASSPRGSDEKLFF.

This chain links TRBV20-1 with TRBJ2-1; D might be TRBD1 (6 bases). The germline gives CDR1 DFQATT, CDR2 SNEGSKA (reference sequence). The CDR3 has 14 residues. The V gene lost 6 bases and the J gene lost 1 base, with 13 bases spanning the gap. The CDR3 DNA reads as TGCAGTGCGAACAGGGCGCCTTCCTACAATGAGCAGTTCTTC. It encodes CSANRAPSYNEQFF.

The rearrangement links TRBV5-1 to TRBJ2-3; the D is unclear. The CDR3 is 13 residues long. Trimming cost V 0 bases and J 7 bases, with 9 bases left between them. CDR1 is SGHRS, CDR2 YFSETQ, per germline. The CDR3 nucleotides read TGCGCCAGCAGCTTGGGCCCACTTAATACGCAGTATTTT. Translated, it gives CASSLGPLNTQYF.

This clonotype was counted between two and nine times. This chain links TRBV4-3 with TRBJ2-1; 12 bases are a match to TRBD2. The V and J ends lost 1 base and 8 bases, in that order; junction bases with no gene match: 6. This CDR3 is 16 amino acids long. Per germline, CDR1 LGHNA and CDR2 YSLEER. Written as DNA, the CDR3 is TGCGCCAGCAGCCAAGGATCGACTAGCGGGAGTTATGAGCAGTTCTTC. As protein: CASSQGSTSGSYEQFF.

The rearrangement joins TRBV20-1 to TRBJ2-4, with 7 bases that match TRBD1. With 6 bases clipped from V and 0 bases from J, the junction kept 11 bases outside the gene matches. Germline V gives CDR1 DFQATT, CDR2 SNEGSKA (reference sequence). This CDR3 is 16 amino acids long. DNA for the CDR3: TGCAGTGCCGCGGAAGGGGGCCATATAGCCAAAAACATTCAGTACTTC. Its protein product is CSAAEGGHIAKNIQYF.

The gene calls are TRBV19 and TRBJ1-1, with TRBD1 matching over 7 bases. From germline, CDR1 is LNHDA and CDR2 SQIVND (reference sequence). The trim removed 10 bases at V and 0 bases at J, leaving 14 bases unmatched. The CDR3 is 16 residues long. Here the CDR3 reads CANPRGRDRMNTEAFF. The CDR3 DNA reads TGTGCCAACCCGAGGGGACGGGACAGAATGAACACTGAAGCTTTCTTT. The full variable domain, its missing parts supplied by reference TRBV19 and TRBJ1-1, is DGGITQSPKYLFRKEGQNVTLSCEQNLNHDAMYWYRQDPGQGLRLIYYSQIVNDFQKGDIAEGYSVSREKKESFPLTVTSAQKNPTAFYLCANPRGRDRMNTEAFFGQGTRLTVV.

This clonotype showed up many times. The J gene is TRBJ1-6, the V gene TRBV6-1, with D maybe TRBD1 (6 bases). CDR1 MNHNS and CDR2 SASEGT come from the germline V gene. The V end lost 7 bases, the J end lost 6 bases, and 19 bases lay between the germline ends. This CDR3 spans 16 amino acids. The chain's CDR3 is CASTREGDGPNSPLHF. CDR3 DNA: TGTGCCAGCACCCGCGAGGGGGACGGGCCTAATTCACCCCTCCACTTT.

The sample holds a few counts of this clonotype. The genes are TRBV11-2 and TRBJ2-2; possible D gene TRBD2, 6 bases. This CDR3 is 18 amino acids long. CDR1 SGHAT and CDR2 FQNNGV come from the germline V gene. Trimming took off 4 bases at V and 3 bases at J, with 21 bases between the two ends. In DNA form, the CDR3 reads TGTGCCAGCAGCTCTCCCTGGGGTACTAGCCCCTACACCGGGGAGCTGTTTTTT. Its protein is CASSSPWGTSPYTGELFF.

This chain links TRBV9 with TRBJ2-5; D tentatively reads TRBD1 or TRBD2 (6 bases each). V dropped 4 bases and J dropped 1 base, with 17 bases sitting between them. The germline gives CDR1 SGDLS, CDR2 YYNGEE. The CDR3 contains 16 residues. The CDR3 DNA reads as TGTGCCAGCAGCCGGAGGGGGTGGGGTCCCCAAGAGACCCAGTACTTC. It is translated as CASSRRGWGPQETQYF.

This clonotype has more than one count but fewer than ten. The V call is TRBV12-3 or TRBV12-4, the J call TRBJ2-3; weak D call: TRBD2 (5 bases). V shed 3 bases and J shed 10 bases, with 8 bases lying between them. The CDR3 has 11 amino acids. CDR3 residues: CASSLAEAQYF. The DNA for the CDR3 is TGTGCCAGCAGTTTGGCGGAGGCGCAGTATTTT.

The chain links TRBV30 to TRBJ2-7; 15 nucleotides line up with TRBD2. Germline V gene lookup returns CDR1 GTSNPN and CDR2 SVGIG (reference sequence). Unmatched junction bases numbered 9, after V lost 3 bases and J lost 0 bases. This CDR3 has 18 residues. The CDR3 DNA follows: TGTGCCTGGAGCGGAACGGGACTAGCGGGGGGTAGCTCCTACGAGCAGTACTTC. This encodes CAWSGTGLAGGSSYEQYF.

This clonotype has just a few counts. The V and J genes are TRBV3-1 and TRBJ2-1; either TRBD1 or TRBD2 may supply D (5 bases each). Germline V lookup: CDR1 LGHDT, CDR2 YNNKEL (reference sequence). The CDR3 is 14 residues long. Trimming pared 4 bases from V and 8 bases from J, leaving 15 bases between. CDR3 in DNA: TGTGCCAGCAGCCCCTGGGGGTTGGTCTATGAGCAGTTCTTC. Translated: CASSPWGLVYEQFF.

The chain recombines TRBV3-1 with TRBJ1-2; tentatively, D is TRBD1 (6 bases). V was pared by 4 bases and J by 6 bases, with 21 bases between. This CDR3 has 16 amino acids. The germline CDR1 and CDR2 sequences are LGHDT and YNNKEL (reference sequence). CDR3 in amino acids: CASSPRQDPWTDGYTF. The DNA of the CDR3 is TGTGCCAGCAGCCCCCGACAGGATCCCTGGACGGATGGCTACACCTTC.

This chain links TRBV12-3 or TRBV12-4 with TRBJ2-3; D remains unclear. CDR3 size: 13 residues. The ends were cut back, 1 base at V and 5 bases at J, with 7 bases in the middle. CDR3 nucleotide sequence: TGTGCCAGCAGTTTAGAGTTCGGAGATACGCAGTATTTT. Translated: CASSLEFGDTQYF.

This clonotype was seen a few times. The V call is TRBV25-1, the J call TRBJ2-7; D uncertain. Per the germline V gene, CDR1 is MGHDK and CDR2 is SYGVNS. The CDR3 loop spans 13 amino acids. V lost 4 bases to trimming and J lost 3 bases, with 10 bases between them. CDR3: CASSGTRDYEQYF. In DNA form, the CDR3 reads TGTGCCAGCAGTGGAACAAGGGACTACGAGCAGTACTTC.

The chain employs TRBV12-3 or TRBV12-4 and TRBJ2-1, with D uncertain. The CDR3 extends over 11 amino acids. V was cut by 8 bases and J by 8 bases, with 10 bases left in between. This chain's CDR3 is CASRSIYEQFF. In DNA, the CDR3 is TGTGCCAGCCGCTCGATCTATGAGCAGTTCTTC.

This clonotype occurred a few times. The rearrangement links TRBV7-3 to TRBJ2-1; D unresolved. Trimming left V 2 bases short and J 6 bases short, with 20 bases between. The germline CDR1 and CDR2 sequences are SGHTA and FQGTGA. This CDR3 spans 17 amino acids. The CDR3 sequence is CASSLGDGRVGGNEQFF. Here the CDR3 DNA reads TGTGCCAGCAGCTTAGGGGATGGCCGCGTGGGTGGCAATGAGCAGTTCTTC.

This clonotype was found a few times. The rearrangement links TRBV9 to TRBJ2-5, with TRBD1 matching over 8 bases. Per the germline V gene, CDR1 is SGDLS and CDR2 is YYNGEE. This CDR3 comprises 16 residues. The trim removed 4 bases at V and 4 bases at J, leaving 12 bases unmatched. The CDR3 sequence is CASSTGQALQGETQYF. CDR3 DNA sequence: TGTGCCAGCAGCACGGGACAGGCCCTCCAAGGAGAGACCCAGTACTTC.

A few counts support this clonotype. The CDR3 bases are TGTGCCAGCAGTTTAGGAGACACAAATCAGCCCCAGCATTTT. Encoded protein: CASSLGDTNQPQHF. The gene calls are TRBV12-3 or TRBV12-4 and TRBJ1-5; D unresolved. CDR3 length: 14 amino acids. The ends were cut back, 1 base at V and 4 bases at J, with 8 bases in the middle.

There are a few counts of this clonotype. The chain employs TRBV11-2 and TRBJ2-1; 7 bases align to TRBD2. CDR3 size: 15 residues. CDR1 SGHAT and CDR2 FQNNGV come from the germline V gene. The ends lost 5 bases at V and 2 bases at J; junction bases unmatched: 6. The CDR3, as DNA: TGTGCCAGCAGCGAAGGAGGGAGGGCCTACAATGAGCAGTTCTTC. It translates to CASSEGGRAYNEQFF.

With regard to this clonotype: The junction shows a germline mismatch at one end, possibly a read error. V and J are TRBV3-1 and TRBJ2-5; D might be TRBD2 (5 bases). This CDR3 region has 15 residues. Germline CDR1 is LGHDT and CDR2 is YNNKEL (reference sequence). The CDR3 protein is CATSQERAVGETQYF. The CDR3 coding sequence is TGTGCCACCAGCCAAGAACGAGCGGTAGGAGAGACCCAGTACTTC.

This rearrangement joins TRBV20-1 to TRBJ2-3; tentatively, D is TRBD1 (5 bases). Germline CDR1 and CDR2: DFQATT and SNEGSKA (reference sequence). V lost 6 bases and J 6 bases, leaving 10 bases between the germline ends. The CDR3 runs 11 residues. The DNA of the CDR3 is TGCAGTGCCCAGGGCGTGGATACGCAGTATTTT. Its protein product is CSAQGVDTQYF.

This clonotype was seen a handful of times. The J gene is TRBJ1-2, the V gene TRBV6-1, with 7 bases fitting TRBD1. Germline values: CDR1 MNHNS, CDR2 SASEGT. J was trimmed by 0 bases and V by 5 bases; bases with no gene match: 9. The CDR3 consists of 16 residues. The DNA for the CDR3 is TGTGCCAGCAGTCCAGGGGGGGAGTTAGCTAACTATGGCTACACCTTC. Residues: CASSPGGELANYGYTF.

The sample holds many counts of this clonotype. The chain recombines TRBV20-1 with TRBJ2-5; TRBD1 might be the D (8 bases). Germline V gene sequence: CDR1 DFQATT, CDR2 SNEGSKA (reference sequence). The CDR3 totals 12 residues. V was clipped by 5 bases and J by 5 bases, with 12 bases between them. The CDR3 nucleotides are TGCAGTGCTGAACAGGGGGGGGAGACCCAGTACTTC. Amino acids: CSAEQGGETQYF.